This T cell receptor (beta chain) was retrieved from a study of T cells after posttransplantation cyclophosphamide. This clone has ten or more counts. Germline V gene sequence: CDR1 MDHEN, CDR2 SYDVKM. The CDR3 sequence is 12 residues long. Trimming at V came to 5 bases and at J to 3 bases, leaving 0 bases not matched to a gene. Assay used: immunoSEQ multiplex PCR; TCRdb lists only in-frame clones, some missing. The sample yields roughly 40,000 clones, without any singletons. Material for sequencing was PBMCs. The sequence came from a woman between 45 and 65 years old in good health and a related stem cell transplant donor. V is TRBV28 and J is TRBJ2-7, with 8 bases lining up with TRBD1. The CDR3 spells CASSGQGYEQYF. The CDR3 DNA reads as TGTGCCAGCAGTGGACAGGGCTACGAGCAGTACTTC. Full variable domain (remainder filled in from reference TRBV28 and TRBJ2-7): DVKVTQSSRYLVKRTGEKVFLECVQDMDHENMFWYRQDPGLGLRLIYFSYDVKMKEKGDIPEGYSVSREKKERFSLILESASTNQTSMYLCASSGQGYEQYFGPGTRLTVT.